Many counts were recorded for the clone carrying this TCR beta chain. The sample originates from a study of blood T cells in healthy people across ages. Study information: Every two T cells gave about one barcoded beta molecule via template switching.

Every donor gave roughly 9.6 milliliters of peripheral blood. Researchers isolated at least 6.5 million PBMCs per sample. Primers used in a second PCR of about 6 to 11 cycles were a sample-barcoded 5' primer and a J-beta primer mix. All samples gave at least 2.5 million CDR3-containing paired-end reads. From the 5' RACE reads, TCRdb called clonotypes with MiXCR, one entry per CDR3 protein. The sample has some 1.5 million distinct CDR3 sequences, 28% seen once; the top ten hold about 7.7%. The sequence was obtained from a woman in her 30s in good health. The specimen sequenced was blood.

CDR3: CASLAAGDSIYEQYF. The CDR3 region has the DNA TGTGCCAGCCTTGCCGCCGGAGACTCTATCTACGAGCAGTACTTC. This chain uses TRBV28 with TRBJ2-7; no reliable D call. This CDR3 has 15 residues. Germline CDR1 MDHEN, CDR2 SYDVKM. Trimming stripped 8 bases from V and 3 bases from J, with 20 bases between.